The subject of this entry is one T cell receptor beta chain. These data originate in a study of blood T cell repertoires in COVID-19. Overall study: Researchers got acute and convalescent COVID-19 samples from the United States, Italy and Spain. Nucleic acid was either cDNA or gDNA, and it came from T cells, B-cell-depleted T cells, or PBMCs.

Those enrolled in Seattle joined during active infection and were followed longitudinally afterward. The CDR3 covers 14 residues. V gave up 4 bases and J gave up 1 base, with 11 bases separating them. Germline lookup yields CDR1 MNHEY and CDR2 SMNVEV (reference sequence). This table comes from immunoSEQ multiplex PCR, and its TCRdb copy is limited to in-frame clones, with some not included. The sample gives about 170,000 clones, approximately 90% of which show up once; about 5.3% is in the top ten. This TCR came from a young man with COVID-19, enrolled during active disease. Sequencing input: peripheral blood. This sequence joins TRBV27 and TRBJ2-7, with D tentatively TRBD1 (6 bases). In nucleotides, the CDR3 is TGTGCCAGCAGTTCCCTACAGGGTTCCTACGAGCAGTACTTC. Amino acids: CASSSLQGSYEQYF.